This T cell receptor (beta chain) was sequenced in a study of T cell responses to AZD1222 COVID-19 vaccine. Overall study findings and caveats: Spike-specific TCR breadth and depth grew following two AZD1222 doses. CD4 TCRs linked to vaccination spanned spike, dominating at 160-218 and 743-854.

V was pared by 5 bases and J by 5 bases, with 13 bases of the junction left unmatched. This CDR3 spans 16 amino acids. Germline CDR1 reads MNHEY; CDR2 reads SMNVEV (reference sequence). In this sample, this clone turned up a few times. Antigen specificity is unknown. Here immunoSEQ multiplex PCR was the method, and the copy in TCRdb shows in-frame clones only, minus some. The table lists approximately 140,000 clones, 93% of them singletons. V is TRBV27 and J is TRBJ2-7; 9 bases are a match to TRBD2. The sample consisted of peripheral blood, taken on day 0 of AZD1222 vaccination. The sequence derives from an adult in good health. The DNA for the CDR3 is TGTGCCAGCAGTGACATCGCGGGAGGGACTTTCCACGAGCAGTACTTC. Translating it yields CASSDIAGGTFHEQYF.